A single sample is the source of the 2 T cell receptor beta chains below, sequenced in a study of technical replicates of blood from several donors. Libraries were prepared by immunoSEQ multiplex PCR; TCRdb keeps only in-frame clonotypes and omits some of them. The sample includes some 70,000 clones, around 97% seen only once; the top ten take around 0.3%. The specimen sequenced was T cells isolated from PBMCs. These receptors all stem from a human donor in good health.

The rearrangement links TRBV4-3 to TRBJ1-1; D not resolved. The CDR3 has 15 residues. Per the germline V gene, CDR1 is LGHNA and CDR2 is YSLEER. V gave up 1 base and J gave up 3 bases, with 12 bases separating them. CDR3 nucleotides: TGCGCCAGCAGCCAAGTAGTCCTCGGGGACACTGAAGCTTTCTTT. The encoded protein is CASSQVVLGDTEAFF.

The chain recombines TRBV7-2 with TRBJ2-7, with D tentatively TRBD2 (5 bases). Trimming cost V 8 bases and J 2 bases, with 16 bases left between them. CDR3 length: 14 residues. CDR1 and CDR2 (germline): SGHTA, FQGNSA. The CDR3 sequence: CASRSTGSAYEQYF. The DNA for the CDR3 is TGTGCCAGCCGATCGACGGGGAGCGCCTACGAGCAGTACTTC.